The clone carrying this T cell receptor beta chain was detected ten times or more. Division of CD4+ cells produced a CD45RA+ naive subset and a CD45RA-negative memory subset. These data are taken from a study of shared clonotypes between healthy human individuals. The CDR3 length is 14 residues. V lost 4 bases and J lost 10, with 14 bases in between. Germline CDR1 is SGHVS and CDR2 is FQNEAQ. Sequenced by immunoSEQ multiplex PCR; TCRdb stores in-frame clones only, minus some. This sample has some 900,000 clones, with 70% to 85% found just once. The chain recombines TRBV7-8 with TRBJ1-6, with D possibly matching TRBD1 (6 bases). The receptor comes from a man between 18 and 35 years old in good health. Sequencing was performed on memory CD4+ T cells sorted from blood. Subset defined: CD45RA-negative fraction. The chain's CDR3 is CASSYGQRISPLHF. Written as DNA, the CDR3 is TGTGCCAGCAGCTACGGACAGCGGATCTCACCCCTCCACTTT.